The 30 T cell receptor beta chains below come from one sample, sequenced in a study of T cell clusters in autoimmune cytopenias. TRB amplification used roughly 250 ng of peripheral blood genomic DNA. TRB rearrangements were amplified by touch-down multiplex PCR with mixed TRB-A/B primers. TCRdb re-called the multiplex PCR reads and gives one entry per CDR3 protein, without DNA. Its table records some 4,800 distinct CDR3 sequences. The same sample was also used in a study of T cell repertoires in aging, cancer and after chemotherapy.

Source material: peripheral blood. Receptors originate from a human donor in good health.

V usage is TRBV5-5 and J usage is TRBJ2-3; TCRdb names TRBD1, which stays unverified in the absence of DNA. The CDR3 sequence is 15 residues long. The germline V gene has CDR1 SGHKS and CDR2 YYEKEE (reference sequence). CDR3 residues: CASSWTGGNTDTQYF.

This clonotype ranks as medium-sized (0.01 to 0.1%) in terms of frequency. CDR3 residues: CATAAGGGGPDTQYF. The rearrangement uses TRBV24-1 and TRBJ2-3; the TCRdb call, TRBD2, lacks DNA for checking. CDR1 is KGHDR, CDR2 SFDVKD, per germline. The CDR3 consists of 15 residues.

This clonotype is medium-sized by frequency. V is TRBV6-4 and J is TRBJ2-1; the TRBD1 assignment by TCRdb is unverifiable without DNA. The CDR3 extends over 15 amino acids. Germline V gene lookup returns CDR1 MRHNA and CDR2 SNTAGT. CDR3 sequence reads: CASSDGRTGGNEQFF.

The chain's CDR3 is CASSRTGPSYEQYF. The chain recombines TRBV28 with TRBJ2-7; TCRdb returns TRBD1, unconfirmable since there is no DNA. Germline CDR1 reads MDHEN; CDR2 reads SYDVKM. The CDR3 has 14 residues.

Its frequency marks this clonotype as large. The chain recombines TRBV19 with TRBJ2-2; TCRdb's D call of TRBD2 is untestable without DNA. CDR1 LNHDA and CDR2 SQIVND come from the germline V gene (reference sequence). The CDR3 contains 15 residues. CDR3 amino acids: CASRAPGLHTGELFF. Variable domain in full (rest from reference TRBV19 and TRBJ2-2): DGGITQSPKYLFRKEGQNVTLSCEQNLNHDAMYWYRQDPGQGLRLIYYSQIVNDFQKGDIAEGYSVSREKKESFPLTVTSAQKNPTAFYLCASRAPGLHTGELFFGEGSRLTVL.

Measured by frequency, this clonotype is large. The chain couples TRBV15 to TRBJ1-3; absent DNA, TCRdb's TRBD1 call cannot be checked. CDR3 length: 15 residues. Germline V CDR1 and CDR2: LNHNV, YYDKDF (reference sequence). The CDR3 loop reads CAVRQGRNSGNTIYF. Using reference TRBV15 and TRBJ1-3 for the parts outside the CDR3, the full variable domain is DAMVIQNPRYQVTQFGKPVTLSCSQTLNHNVMYWYQQKSSQAPKLLFHYYDKDFNNEADTPDNFQSRRPNTSFCFLDIRSPGLGDTAMYLCAVRQGRNSGNTIYFGEGSWLTVV.

Its frequency marks this clonotype as medium-sized. This chain uses TRBV19 with TRBJ2-1; the D gene TCRdb calls, TRBD2, cannot be checked with no DNA. CDR1 and CDR2 (germline): LNHDA, SQIVND (reference sequence). CDR3 length: 15 amino acids. The CDR3 protein is CASSGTSGTVNEQFF.

The J gene is TRBJ1-1, the V gene TRBV11-2; TCRdb names TRBD1, which stays unverified in the absence of DNA. CDR1 is SGHAT and CDR2 is FQNNGV in the germline V gene. The CDR3 covers 14 residues. This CDR3 reads CASSWGTGKVEAFF.

The chain combines TRBV19 with TRBJ2-7; the D call from TCRdb, TRBD2, cannot be confirmed without DNA. Per germline, CDR1 LNHDA and CDR2 SQIVND (reference sequence). This CDR3 contains 16 residues. The CDR3 protein is CASSAPSGAHSYEQYF.

CDR3 in amino acids: CASSLSNGLNEKLFF. The rearrangement links TRBV7-9 to TRBJ1-4. The CDR3 loop spans 15 amino acids. Germline V gives CDR1 SEHNR, CDR2 FQNEAQ (reference sequence).

The J gene is TRBJ2-1, the V gene TRBV10-1; with no DNA, the TCRdb D assignment of TRBD2 cannot be verified. This CDR3 region has 16 residues. Germline assignment: CDR1 WNHNN and CDR2 SYGVQD (reference sequence). The CDR3 spells CASSESILAGQDEQFF.

The CDR3 sequence: CSARGAQETQYF. The V gene is TRBV20-1, the J gene TRBJ2-5; TCRdb returns TRBD1, unconfirmable since there is no DNA. The CDR3 is 12 residues long. CDR1 and CDR2 (germline): DFQATT, SNEGSKA (reference sequence).

V and J are TRBV5-1 and TRBJ1-2; TCRdb gives TRBD1 as the D gene, but with no DNA this cannot be confirmed. The CDR3 spans 12 residues. Germline CDR1 and CDR2: SGHRS and YFSETQ. CDR3 amino acids: CATPDREGGYTF. Drawing the rest from reference TRBV5-1 and TRBJ1-2, the complete variable domain is KAGVTQTPRYLIKTRGQQVTLSCSPISGHRSVSWYQQTPGQGLQFLFEYFSETQRNKGNFPGRFSGRQFSNSRSEMNVSTLELGDSALYLCATPDREGGYTFGSGTRLTVV.

The chain's CDR3 is CASSLVEYNEQFF. The chain uses TRBV18 and TRBJ2-1. The CDR3 length is 13 residues. Germline-derived CDR1 and CDR2 are KGHSH and LQKENI.

The chain joins TRBV5-1 to TRBJ1-1; without DNA, the TCRdb call of TRBD1 cannot be checked. Germline CDR1 reads SGHRS; CDR2 reads YFSETQ. The CDR3 covers 15 residues. The CDR3: CASSLSQGSRTEAFF.

This clonotype is deemed medium-sized by its frequency. The V call is TRBV30, the J call TRBJ1-2; TCRdb's assignment of TRBD1 cannot be checked, as there is no DNA. The CDR3 extends over 12 amino acids. CDR1 and CDR2 (germline): GTSNPN, SVGIG (reference sequence). CDR3 amino acids: CAWSVLPLGYTF.

Judged by frequency, this clonotype is medium-sized (0.01 to 0.1%). V and J are TRBV19 and TRBJ2-7; without DNA, the TCRdb call of TRBD1 cannot be checked. The CDR3 has 13 residues. Per the germline V gene, CDR1 is LNHDA and CDR2 is SQIVND (reference sequence). CDR3 amino acids: CASSITRVDEQYF.

The rearrangement joins TRBV4-2 to TRBJ2-6. The CDR3 consists of 16 residues. Germline V gene lookup returns CDR1 LGHNA and CDR2 YNFKEQ. CDR3 protein: CASSQDTSSGANVLTF.

This rearrangement joins TRBV30 to TRBJ1-2; the D call from TCRdb, TRBD1, cannot be confirmed without DNA. The CDR3 runs 15 residues. Germline loops: CDR1 GTSNPN, CDR2 SVGIG (reference sequence). CDR3 in amino acids: CAWSALGQGDYGYTF.

The chain couples TRBV6-4 to TRBJ2-3; there is no DNA to check the TCRdb D call of TRBD2. The CDR3 length is 13 residues. CDR1 and CDR2 from the germline V gene are MRHNA and SNTAGT. The chain's CDR3 is CASSRREGDTQYF.

The genes are TRBV10-3 and TRBJ1-2. The V gene's germline CDR1 is ENHRY and CDR2 SYGVKD. The CDR3 is 12 amino acids. This chain's CDR3 is CAISGDSYGYTF.

The chain has TRBV24-1 and TRBJ1-2. Germline lookup yields CDR1 KGHDR and CDR2 SFDVKD. CDR3 length equals 14 residues. The CDR3: CATSDLDGFGGYTF.

CDR3 sequence: CASKPLPTGGAFF. The rearrangement links TRBV6-5 to TRBJ1-1; the D call from TCRdb, TRBD1, cannot be confirmed without DNA. The CDR3 is 13 amino acids. In germline, CDR1 is MNHEY, CDR2 SVGAGI.

V gene TRBV7-9 combines with J gene TRBJ2-1; TCRdb calls TRBD2, which cannot be checked without DNA. Germline CDR1 is SEHNR and CDR2 is FQNEAQ (reference sequence). The CDR3 totals 11 residues. The CDR3 sequence: CASSRDYRKFF. The variable domain in full, completed from reference TRBV7-9 and TRBJ2-1, reads DTGVSQNPRHKITKRGQNVTFRCDPISEHNRLYWYRQTLGQGPEFLTYFQNEAQLEKSRLLSDRFSAERPKGSFSTLEIQRTEQGDSAMYLCASSRDYRKFFGPGTRLTVL.

V usage is TRBV18 and J usage is TRBJ1-1; checking the TCRdb D call of TRBD1 is not possible without DNA. The CDR3 is 16 amino acids. Germline V lookup: CDR1 KGHSH, CDR2 LQKENI. The CDR3 protein is CASSPLPQGKETEAFF.

This clonotype ranks as medium-sized in terms of frequency. V and J are TRBV6-1 and TRBJ1-5; TCRdb's assignment of TRBD1 cannot be checked, as there is no DNA. The length of the CDR3 is 15 residues. The V gene's germline CDR1 is MNHNS and CDR2 SASEGT. The CDR3 protein is CASSDGWGQSQPQHF.

This clonotype is deemed large by its frequency. The chain is built from TRBV29-1 and TRBJ2-5; TCRdb designates TRBD1, a call that cannot be tested without DNA. The CDR3 contains 12 residues. The germline V gene has CDR1 SQVTM and CDR2 ANQGSEA. The CDR3 sequence: CSVEQGDETQYF.

The rearrangement joins TRBV10-1 to TRBJ2-1; TCRdb reports TRBD2, a call that lacks DNA to check it against. Germline V CDR1 and CDR2: WNHNN, SYGVQD (reference sequence). There are 15 residues in the CDR3. The CDR3 loop is CASSETSGGYNEQFF.

V gene TRBV30 combines with J gene TRBJ2-7. In germline, CDR1 is GTSNPN, CDR2 SVGIG (reference sequence). The CDR3 is made up of 12 amino acids. The chain's CDR3 is CAWRGGPYEQYF.

This clonotype is labeled medium-sized (0.01 to 0.1%) based on frequency. This rearrangement joins TRBV6-5 to TRBJ2-2; TCRdb lists TRBD1, though no DNA is available to test this call. The germline V gene encodes CDR1 MNHEY and CDR2 SVGAGI. This CDR3 spans 15 amino acids. CDR3 residues: CASSPWTGDTGELFF.